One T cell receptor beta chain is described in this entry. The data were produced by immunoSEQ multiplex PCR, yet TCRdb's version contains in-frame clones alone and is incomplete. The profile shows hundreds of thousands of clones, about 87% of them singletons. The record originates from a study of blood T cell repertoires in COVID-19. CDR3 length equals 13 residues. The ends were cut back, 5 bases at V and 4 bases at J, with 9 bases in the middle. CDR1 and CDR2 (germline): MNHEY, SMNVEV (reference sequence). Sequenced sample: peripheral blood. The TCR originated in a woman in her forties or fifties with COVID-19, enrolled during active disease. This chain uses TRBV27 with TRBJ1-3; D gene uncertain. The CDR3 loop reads CASSPLQGNTIYF. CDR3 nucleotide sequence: TGTGCCAGCAGTCCGTTACAGGGAAACACCATATATTTT.